This T cell receptor (beta chain) was observed in a study of blood T cell repertoires in COVID-19. Study-level background: Acute and convalescent COVID-19 specimens originated in the United States, Italy and Spain.

The germline gives CDR1 SGHRS, CDR2 YFSETQ. The CDR3 is 13 residues long. Deletions cut 3 bases from V and 3 bases from J, with 10 bases between. Method: immunoSEQ multiplex PCR; TCRdb's copy keeps in-frame clones and lacks some. Here the sample spans about 200,000 clones, over 75% being singletons. This chain uses TRBV5-1 with TRBJ2-7; maybe TRBD2 (6 bases). The TCR was taken from a man in his fifties or sixties with acute or convalescent COVID-19. Sequencing was performed on peripheral blood. The CDR3 protein is CASSSSASYEQYF. The CDR3 nucleotides read TGCGCCAGCAGCTCTAGCGCCAGCTACGAGCAGTACTTC.